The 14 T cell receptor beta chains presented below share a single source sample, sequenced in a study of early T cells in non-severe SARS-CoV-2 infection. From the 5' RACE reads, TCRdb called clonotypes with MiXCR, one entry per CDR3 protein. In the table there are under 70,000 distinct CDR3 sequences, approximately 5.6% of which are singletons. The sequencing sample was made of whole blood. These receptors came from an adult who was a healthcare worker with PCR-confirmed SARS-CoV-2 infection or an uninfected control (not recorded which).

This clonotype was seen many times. CDR3 region: CSARGAQGFNSPLHF. The CDR3 nucleotides read TGCAGTGCTAGAGGGGCACAGGGTTTTAATTCACCCCTCCACTTT. V gene TRBV20-1 combines with J gene TRBJ1-6, with D possibly being TRBD1 (6 bases). V gave up 1 base and J gave up 6 bases, with 13 bases separating them. In germline, CDR1 is DFQATT, CDR2 SNEGSKA (reference sequence). The length of the CDR3 is 15 residues.

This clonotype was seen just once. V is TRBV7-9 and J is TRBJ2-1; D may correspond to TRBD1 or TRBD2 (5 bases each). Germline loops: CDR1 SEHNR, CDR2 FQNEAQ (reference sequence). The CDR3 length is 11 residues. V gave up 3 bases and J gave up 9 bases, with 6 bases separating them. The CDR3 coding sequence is TGTGCCAGCAGCTTGGGGACTGAGCAGTTCTTC. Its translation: CASSLGTEQFF.

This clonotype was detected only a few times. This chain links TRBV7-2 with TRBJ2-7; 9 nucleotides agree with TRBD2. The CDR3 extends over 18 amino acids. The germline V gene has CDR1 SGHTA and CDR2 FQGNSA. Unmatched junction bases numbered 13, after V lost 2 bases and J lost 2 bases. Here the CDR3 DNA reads TGTGCCAGCAGCTTAAATCGGCCAAGCGGGAGGTTTCCCTACGAGCAGTACTTC. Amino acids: CASSLNRPSGRFPYEQYF. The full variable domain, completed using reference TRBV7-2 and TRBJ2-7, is GAGVSQSPSNKVTEKGKDVELRCDPISGHTALYWYRQSLGQGLEFLIYFQGNSAPDKSGLPSDRFSAERTGGSVSTLTIQRTQQEDSAVYLCASSLNRPSGRFPYEQYFGPGTRLTVT.

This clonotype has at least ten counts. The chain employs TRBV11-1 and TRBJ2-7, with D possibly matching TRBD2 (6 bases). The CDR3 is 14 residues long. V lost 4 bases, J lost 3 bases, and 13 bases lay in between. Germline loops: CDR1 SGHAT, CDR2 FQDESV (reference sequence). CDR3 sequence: CASSSRDGSYEQYF. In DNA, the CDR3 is TGTGCCAGCAGCTCCCGGGACGGGAGCTACGAGCAGTACTTC. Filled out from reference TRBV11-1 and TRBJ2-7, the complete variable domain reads EAEVAQSPRYKITEKSQAVAFWCDPISGHATLYWYRQILGQGPELLVQFQDESVVDDSQLPKDRFSAERLKGVDSTLKIQPAELGDSAMYLCASSSRDGSYEQYFGPGTRLTVT.

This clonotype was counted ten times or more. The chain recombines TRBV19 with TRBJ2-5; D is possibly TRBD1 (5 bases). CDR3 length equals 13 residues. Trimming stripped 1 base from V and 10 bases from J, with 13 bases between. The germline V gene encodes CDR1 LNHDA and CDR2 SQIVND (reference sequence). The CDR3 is CASSIVPSQGQYF. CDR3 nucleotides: TGTGCCAGTAGTATAGTCCCCTCCCAGGGCCAGTACTTC.

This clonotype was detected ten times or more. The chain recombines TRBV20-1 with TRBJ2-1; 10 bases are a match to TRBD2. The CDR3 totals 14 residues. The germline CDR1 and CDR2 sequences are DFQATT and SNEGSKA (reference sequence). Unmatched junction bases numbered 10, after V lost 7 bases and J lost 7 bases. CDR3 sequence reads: CSGVTPSGGNEQFF. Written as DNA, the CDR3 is TGCAGTGGGGTTACCCCTAGCGGGGGTAATGAGCAGTTCTTC.

In DNA, the CDR3 is TGTGCCAGCAGCTTAGTTGCGGAGACCCAGTACTTC. Protein: CASSLVAETQYF. The rearrangement uses TRBV7-8 and TRBJ2-5; no clear D gene. Germline CDR1 reads SGHVS; CDR2 reads FQNEAQ. The CDR3 is 12 amino acids. The ends were cut back, 1 base at V and 5 bases at J, with 5 bases in the middle.

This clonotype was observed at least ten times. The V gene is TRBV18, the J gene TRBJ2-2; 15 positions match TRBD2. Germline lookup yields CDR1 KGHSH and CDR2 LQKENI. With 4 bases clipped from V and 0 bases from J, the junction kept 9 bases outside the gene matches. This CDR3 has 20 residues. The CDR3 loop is CASSRSGTSGGSSNTGELFF. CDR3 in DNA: TGTGCCAGCTCACGATCCGGGACTAGCGGGGGGTCTTCGAACACCGGGGAGCTGTTTTTT.

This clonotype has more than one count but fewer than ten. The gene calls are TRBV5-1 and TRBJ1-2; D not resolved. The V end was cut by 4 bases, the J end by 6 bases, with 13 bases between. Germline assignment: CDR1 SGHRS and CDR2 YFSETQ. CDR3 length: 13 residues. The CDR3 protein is CASSRDNLNGYTF. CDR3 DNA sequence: TGCGCCAGCAGCCGGGATAATCTGAATGGCTACACCTTC.

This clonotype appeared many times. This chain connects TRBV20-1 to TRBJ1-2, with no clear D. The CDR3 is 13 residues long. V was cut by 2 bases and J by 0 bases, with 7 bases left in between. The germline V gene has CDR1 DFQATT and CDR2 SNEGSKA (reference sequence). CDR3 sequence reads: CSARTSANYGYTF. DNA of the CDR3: TGCAGTGCTAGAACGTCAGCTAACTATGGCTACACCTTC.

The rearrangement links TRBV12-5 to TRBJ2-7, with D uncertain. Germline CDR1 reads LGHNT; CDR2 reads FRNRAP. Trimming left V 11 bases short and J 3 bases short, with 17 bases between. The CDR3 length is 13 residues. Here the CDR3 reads CAAKEVTSYEQYF. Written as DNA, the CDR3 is TGTGCTGCGAAAGAGGTAACGAGCTACGAGCAGTACTTC.

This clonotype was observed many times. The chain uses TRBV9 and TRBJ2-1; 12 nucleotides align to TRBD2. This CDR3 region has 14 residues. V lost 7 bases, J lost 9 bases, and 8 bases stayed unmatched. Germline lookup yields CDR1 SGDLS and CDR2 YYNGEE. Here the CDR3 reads CASYLAGGKREQFF. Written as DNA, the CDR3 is TGTGCCAGCTACCTAGCGGGGGGGAAGCGTGAGCAGTTCTTC. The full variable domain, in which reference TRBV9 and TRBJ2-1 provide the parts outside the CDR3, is DSGVTQTPKHLITATGQRVTLRCSPRSGDLSVYWYQQSLDQGLQFLIQYYNGEERAKGNILERFSAQQFPDLHSELNLSSLELGDSALYFCASYLAGGKREQFFGPGTRLTVL.

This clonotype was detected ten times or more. The CDR3 bases are TGCGCCAGCAGCCAGCGACAGGAACCTAACTATGGCTACACCTTC. It translates to CASSQRQEPNYGYTF. This chain joins TRBV4-1 and TRBJ1-2, with a tentative D call TRBD1 (6 bases). The ends were cut back, 3 bases at V and 0 bases at J, with 11 bases in the middle. There are 15 residues in the CDR3. CDR1 is MGHRA and CDR2 is YSYEKL in the germline V gene.

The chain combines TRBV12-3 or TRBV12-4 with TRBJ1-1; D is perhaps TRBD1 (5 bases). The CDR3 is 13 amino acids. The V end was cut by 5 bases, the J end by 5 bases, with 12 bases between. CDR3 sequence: CASSQTRATEAFF. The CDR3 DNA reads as TGTGCCAGCAGTCAAACCAGGGCGACTGAAGCTTTCTTT.